This T cell receptor beta chain is drawn from a study of blood T cell repertoires in COVID-19. The authors' processing: Estimation of nucleated cell counts relied on the amplification of reference gene primers. TCRdb's table, derived via immunoSEQ multiplex PCR, lists solely in-frame clones and lacks some. The V and J calls and clone size come from that table; D and trimming were worked out from the DNA. The data hold about 100,000 clones, with 92% observed a single time. The ends were cut back, 2 bases at V and 5 bases at J, with 18 bases in the middle. From germline, CDR1 is LNHDA and CDR2 SQIVND (reference sequence). The CDR3 extends over 16 amino acids.

The specimen was peripheral blood. J is TRBJ2-5 and V is TRBV19, with D perhaps matching TRBD2 (6 bases). This receptor was taken from a man between 45 and 60 years old with active COVID-19. In DNA form, the CDR3 reads TGTGCCAGTAGTATAAGGGGTAGCGGCACTAGGGAGACCCAGTACTTC. Residues: CASSIRGSGTRETQYF. The whole variable domain, remainder taken from reference TRBV19 and TRBJ2-5, is DGGITQSPKYLFRKEGQNVTLSCEQNLNHDAMYWYRQDPGQGLRLIYYSQIVNDFQKGDIAEGYSVSREKKESFPLTVTSAQKNPTAFYLCASSIRGSGTRETQYFGPGTRLLVL.